This is a list of T cell receptor beta chains from one sample in a study of shared clonotypes between healthy human individuals. Profiling relied on immunoSEQ multiplex PCR, and the TCRdb table lists in-frame clones only, not all of them. The table lists some 1 million clones, roughly 75% of them singletons. The specimen was memory CD4+ T cells sorted from blood. The receptors were sampled from a man between 18 and 35 years old in good health. CDR3s include the opening cysteine and the closing phenylalanine or tryptophan. D genes are given only for firm matches. Rows give clone size only sometimes, using once, few, many, or a class for an expanded clone.

clone size: once
V gene: TRBV5-5
D gene: TRBD1
J gene: TRBJ2-7
CDR3 DNA: TGTGCCAGCAGCTTGGGAGGGGGCTTTTCCTACGAGCAGTACTTC
CDR3 protein: CASSLGGGFSYEQYF

clone size: NA
V gene: TRBV7-2
D gene: TRBD2
J gene: TRBJ2-2
CDR3 DNA: TGTGCCAGCAGCCAGGGACTAGCGGTAACCGGGGAGCTGTTTTTT
CDR3 protein: CASSQGLAVTGELFF

clone size: once
V gene: TRBV6-1
D gene: TRBD2
J gene: TRBJ2-1
CDR3 DNA: TGTGCCAGCAGTGAACTAGCGGGAGTGGTCTACAATGAGCAGTTCTTC
CDR3 protein: CASSELAGVVYNEQFF

clone size: many
V gene: TRBV28
D gene: NA
J gene: TRBJ2-7
CDR3 DNA: TGTGCCAGCAGTTCCCTCCTCCGCGAGCAGTACTTC
CDR3 protein: CASSSLLREQYF

clone size: few
V gene: TRBV11-2
D gene: NA
J gene: TRBJ2-2
CDR3 DNA: TGTGCCAGCAGCGGTGGCGCTAGCTTAACCGGGGAGCTGTTTTTT
CDR3 protein: CASSGGASLTGELFF

clone size: NA
V gene: TRBV28
D gene: TRBD2
J gene: TRBJ2-7
CDR3 DNA: TGTGCCAGCAGTTCCCGGGGGGACGGAGACTACGAGCAGTACTTC
CDR3 protein: CASSSRGDGDYEQYF

clone size: few
V gene: TRBV5-4
D gene: NA
J gene: TRBJ2-3
CDR3 DNA: TGTGCCAGCAGCTTACAGGGACCAGATACGCAGTATTTT
CDR3 protein: CASSLQGPDTQYF

clone size: NA
V gene: TRBV18
D gene: TRBD2
J gene: TRBJ2-7
CDR3 DNA: TGTGCCAGCTCTTCAGCGGGGGGGTTCTACGAGCAGTACTTC
CDR3 protein: CASSSAGGFYEQYF

clone size: many
V gene: TRBV2
D gene: NA
J gene: TRBJ2-1
CDR3 DNA: TGTGCCAGCAGTGAAGCGGGCGGGACTCTATACAATGAGCAGTTCTTC
CDR3 protein: CASSEAGGTLYNEQFF

clone size: NA
V gene: TRBV6-1
D gene: TRBD1
J gene: TRBJ2-7
CDR3 DNA: TGTGCCAGCAGTGGGTGGGGACAGTTCCTGTCCTACGAGCAGTACTTC
CDR3 protein: CASSGWGQFLSYEQYF

clone size: few
V gene: TRBV4-2
D gene: NA
J gene: TRBJ1-1
CDR3 DNA: TGTGCCAGCAGCCGAGAAAACACTGAAGCTTTCTTT
CDR3 protein: CASSRENTEAFF

clone size: few
V gene: TRBV4-1
D gene: NA
J gene: TRBJ1-2
CDR3 DNA: TGCGCCAGCAGCCAAGAATTTGAGCTGGGCTATGGCTACACCTTC
CDR3 protein: CASSQEFELGYGYTF

clone size: few
V gene: TRBV19
D gene: TRBD2
J gene: TRBJ2-3
CDR3 DNA: TGTGCCAGTAGTGAGACTAGCGGGGGGGCAGATACGCAGTATTTT
CDR3 protein: CASSETSGGADTQYF

clone size: NA
V gene: TRBV5-6
D gene: NA
J gene: TRBJ1-1
CDR3 DNA: TGTGCCAGCCTTACCATCCATGGCTTGAACACTGAAGCTTTCTTT
CDR3 protein: CASLTIHGLNTEAFF

clone size: NA
V gene: TRBV6-6
D gene: TRBD1
J gene: TRBJ1-2
CDR3 DNA: TGTGCCACCATGACGGGGACAGGGCCGCTTGGCTACACCTTC
CDR3 protein: CATMTGTGPLGYTF

clone size: NA
V gene: TRBV9
D gene: NA
J gene: TRBJ1-1
CDR3 DNA: TGTGCCAGCAGCGCGGGACCAAACACTGAAGCTTTCTTT
CDR3 protein: CASSAGPNTEAFF

clone size: few
V gene: TRBV19
D gene: TRBD2
J gene: TRBJ2-7
CDR3 DNA: TGTGCCAGTAGTACCTTGACTAGCGGGAATCCCTACGAGCAGTACTTC
CDR3 protein: CASSTLTSGNPYEQYF

clone size: NA
V gene: TRBV5-1
D gene: TRBD1
J gene: TRBJ2-3
CDR3 DNA: TGCGCCAGCAGCCGGAGCGGACAGGGAGTGGTAGATACGCAGTATTTT
CDR3 protein: CASSRSGQGVVDTQYF

clone size: once
V gene: TRBV29-1
D gene: NA
J gene: TRBJ2-2
CDR3 DNA: TGCAGCGTTGGCGCTAGAGCGAACACCGGGGAGCTGTTTTTT
CDR3 protein: CSVGARANTGELFF

clone size: NA
V gene: TRBV9
D gene: NA
J gene: TRBJ2-3
CDR3 DNA: TGTGCCAGCAGCGTAGGCGGGAACACAGATACGCAGTATTTT
CDR3 protein: CASSVGGNTDTQYF

clone size: NA
V gene: TRBV5-1
D gene: TRBD2
J gene: TRBJ2-1
CDR3 DNA: TGCGCCAGCAGTTACCTTAGCGGGGGGGCTAATGAGCAGTTCTTC
CDR3 protein: CASSYLSGGANEQFF

clone size: few
V gene: TRBV2
D gene: TRBD1
J gene: TRBJ2-7
CDR3 DNA: TGTGCCAGCATCCGGGACAGACTATATAGGAACGAGCAGTACTTC
CDR3 protein: CASIRDRLYRNEQYF

clone size: NA
V gene: TRBV18
D gene: TRBD1
J gene: TRBJ2-7
CDR3 DNA: TGTGCCAGCTCCCGGGGACAGGGCGACGAGCAGTACTTC
CDR3 protein: CASSRGQGDEQYF

clone size: once
V gene: TRBV4-1
D gene: TRBD1
J gene: TRBJ2-5
CDR3 DNA: TGCGCCAGCAGCCAGGGACAGGGCCCCCAAGAGACCCAGTACTTC
CDR3 protein: CASSQGQGPQETQYF

clone size: NA
V gene: TRBV5-6
D gene: NA
J gene: TRBJ1-4
CDR3 DNA: TGTGCCAGCAGCCAATATTCAGAGACAACTAATGAAAAACTGTTTTTT
CDR3 protein: CASSQYSETTNEKLFF

clone size: once
V gene: TRBV4-3
D gene: NA
J gene: TRBJ2-6
CDR3 DNA: TGCGCCAGCAGCCAAGCTTCCGGGGCCAACGTCCTGACTTTC
CDR3 protein: CASSQASGANVLTF

clone size: NA
V gene: TRBV2
D gene: TRBD1
J gene: TRBJ1-2
CDR3 DNA: TGTGCCAGCAGTTGGACAGGGGTATCCTATGGCTACACCTTC
CDR3 protein: CASSWTGVSYGYTF

clone size: NA
V gene: TRBV5-5
D gene: NA
J gene: TRBJ1-3
CDR3 DNA: TGTGCCAGCAGCTATTCGACGGACTCTGGAAACACCATATATTTT
CDR3 protein: CASSYSTDSGNTIYF

clone size: NA
V gene: TRBV5-1
D gene: TRBD1
J gene: TRBJ1-2
CDR3 DNA: TGCGCCAGCAGCAGGGACAGTAGTCCTAACTATGGCTACACCTTC
CDR3 protein: CASSRDSSPNYGYTF

clone size: NA
V gene: TRBV4-1
D gene: TRBD1
J gene: TRBJ2-2
CDR3 DNA: TGCGCCAGCAGCCAATCCGGGACAGGGAGTCCCGGGGAGCTGTTTTTT
CDR3 protein: CASSQSGTGSPGELFF

clone size: NA
V gene: TRBV9
D gene: NA
J gene: TRBJ2-6
CDR3 DNA: TGTGCCAGCAGCCCGGGACCGTACTCTGGGGCCAACGTCCTGACTTTC
CDR3 protein: CASSPGPYSGANVLTF

clone size: NA
V gene: TRBV30
D gene: NA
J gene: TRBJ2-5
CDR3 DNA: TGTGCCGGGGACACTAACTGGGCCGGGGAGACCCAGTACTTC
CDR3 protein: CAGDTNWAGETQYF

clone size: NA
V gene: TRBV19
D gene: NA
J gene: TRBJ1-2
CDR3 DNA: TGTGCCAGTAGTATAAATACGGCAGCCTATGGCTACACCTTC
CDR3 protein: CASSINTAAYGYTF

clone size: NA
V gene: TRBV6-5
D gene: NA
J gene: TRBJ1-2
CDR3 DNA: TGTGCCAGCAGTTCCCTTAAGGGCTACACCTTC
CDR3 protein: CASSSLKGYTF

clone size: NA
V gene: TRBV15
D gene: TRBD2
J gene: TRBJ2-7
CDR3 DNA: TGTGCCACCAGCAGAGCTACTGCGGGGACTAGCGCCTACGAGCAGTACTTC
CDR3 protein: CATSRATAGTSAYEQYF

clone size: NA
V gene: TRBV5-1
D gene: NA
J gene: TRBJ2-2
CDR3 DNA: TGCGCCAGCAGCGAGGGAGTGAACACCGGGGAGCTGTTTTTT
CDR3 protein: CASSEGVNTGELFF

clone size: many
V gene: TRBV25-1
D gene: TRBD1
J gene: TRBJ1-6
CDR3 DNA: TGTGCCAGCAGCCAGACAGGGTGGAATTCACCCCTCCACTTT
CDR3 protein: CASSQTGWNSPLHF

clone size: NA
V gene: TRBV5-1
D gene: TRBD1
J gene: TRBJ1-2
CDR3 DNA: TGCGCCAGCAGCTCCTCGGGACAGATCTATGGCTACACCTTC
CDR3 protein: CASSSSGQIYGYTF